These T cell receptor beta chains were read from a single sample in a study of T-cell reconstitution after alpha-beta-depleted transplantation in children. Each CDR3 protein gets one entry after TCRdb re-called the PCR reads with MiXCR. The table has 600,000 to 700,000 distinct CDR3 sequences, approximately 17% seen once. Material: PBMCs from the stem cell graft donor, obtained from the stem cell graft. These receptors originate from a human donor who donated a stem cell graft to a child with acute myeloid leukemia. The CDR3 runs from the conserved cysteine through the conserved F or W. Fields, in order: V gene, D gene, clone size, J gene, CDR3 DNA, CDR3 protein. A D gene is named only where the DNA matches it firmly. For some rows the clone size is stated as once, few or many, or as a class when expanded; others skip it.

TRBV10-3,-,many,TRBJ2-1,TGTGCCATCAGTGATAATAGTGGGGCGGTATGGAATGAGCAGTTCTTC,CAISDNSGAVWNEQFF
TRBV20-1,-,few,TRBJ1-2,TGCAGTGCTTTTCCCCAGGGGCCTTCGGGCTACACCTTC,CSAFPQGPSGYTF
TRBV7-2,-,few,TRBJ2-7,TGTGCCAGCAGCTTAAGAGGGGACTCGAGGACCTACGAGCAGTACTTC,CASSLRGDSRTYEQYF
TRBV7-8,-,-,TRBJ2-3,TGTGCCAGCAGGTCTGATTTGGATACGCAGTATTTT,CASRSDLDTQYF
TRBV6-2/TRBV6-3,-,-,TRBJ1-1,TGTGCCAGCAGTGCCTCATGGAACACTGAAGCTTTCTTT,CASSASWNTEAFF
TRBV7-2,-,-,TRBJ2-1,TGTGCCAGCAGCTTCTCCCGTGGGGGGGCCAATGAGCAGTTCTTC,CASSFSRGGANEQFF
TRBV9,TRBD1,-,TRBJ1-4,TGTGCCAGCAGCGCAGGGGGCGAAGGAAAACTGTTTTTT,CASSAGGEGKLFF
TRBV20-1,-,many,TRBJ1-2,TGCAGTGCTGGTGGCTACACCTTC,CSAGGYTF
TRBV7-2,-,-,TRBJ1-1,TGTGCCAGCAGCCCCCCGGGGAATAGACAGAGAGAAGCTTTCTTT,CASSPPGNRQREAFF
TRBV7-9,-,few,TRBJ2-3,TGTGCCAGCAGCCCAAGCGCGGGACAGACAGATACGCAGTATTTT,CASSPSAGQTDTQYF
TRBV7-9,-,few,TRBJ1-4,TGTGCCAGCAGCTTAGGGGACGGATCCAATGAAAAACTGTTTTTT,CASSLGDGSNEKLFF
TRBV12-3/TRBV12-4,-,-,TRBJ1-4,TGTGCCAGCAGTCAGGGGAGACCTACTGAAAAACTGTTTTTT,CASSQGRPTEKLFF
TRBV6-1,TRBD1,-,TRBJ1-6,TGTGCCAGCAGTCCGCGGACAGGCAGCGTCGGTAATTCACCCCTCCACTTT,CASSPRTGSVGNSPLHF